The next 3 T cell receptor beta chains were all read from a single sample in a study of T cells in Graves' hyperthyroidism and ophthalmopathy. The investigators amplified TCR beta CDR3 regions from RNA transcripts. HTBI primers drove first-round RT-PCR of the TCR CDR3. TCRdb redid the calling of the multiplex PCR reads with MiXCR, one entry per CDR3 protein. This table holds 600,000 to 850,000 distinct CDR3 sequences, approximately 19% found once. The sample comprised blood. The origin of the receptors is a woman between 50 and 59 years old with Graves' hyperthyroidism that later progressed to Graves' ophthalmopathy.

J is TRBJ1-3 and V is TRBV6-6; D is unresolved. This CDR3 has 15 amino acids. The ends were cut back, 0 bases at V and 6 bases at J, with 12 bases in the middle. In germline, CDR1 is MNHNY, CDR2 SVGAGI (reference sequence). CDR3 sequence (DNA): TGTGCCAGCAGTTACTCTCGACCCGCTTCAAACACCATATATTTT. Protein sequence: CASSYSRPASNTIYF.

This clonotype has a count of ten or more. The chain is built from TRBV6-1 and TRBJ1-6; D not resolved. CDR3 length: 15 residues. V shed 1 base and J shed 6 bases, with 10 bases lying between them. The germline V gene encodes CDR1 MNHNS and CDR2 SASEGT. CDR3 DNA sequence: TGTGCCAGCAGTGAAGTCTCTGGGCGTAATTCACCCCTCCACTTT. This gives the protein CASSEVSGRNSPLHF.

The rearrangement uses TRBV19 and TRBJ1-2, with unresolved D. V was cut by 3 bases and J by 2 bases, with 4 bases left in between. CDR3 length equals 12 residues. The germline V gene has CDR1 LNHDA and CDR2 SQIVND (reference sequence). The CDR3 is CASSIWNYGYTF. The CDR3 DNA reads TGTGCCAGTAGTATCTGGAACTATGGCTACACCTTC.